This TCR beta chain was obtained from a study of T cells in Graves' hyperthyroidism and ophthalmopathy. The CDR3 is 13 amino acids. CDR1 and CDR2 (germline): DFQATT, SNEGSKA (reference sequence). Deletions cut 4 bases from V and 4 bases from J, with 10 bases between. A lack of ophthalmopathy progression within 18 months defined stable Graves' hyperthyroidism. Amplification targeted TCR beta CDR3 regions from RNA transcripts. First-round RT-PCR targeting the TCR CDR3 was performed with the HTBI primer set. One entry per CDR3 protein, called by TCRdb with MiXCR from the multiplex PCR reads. Of around 350,000 distinct CDR3 sequences in the sample, roughly 25% were seen once.

The gene calls are TRBV20-1 and TRBJ1-4, with D possibly TRBD1 on 6 matching bases. The specimen was blood. This TCR came from a man aged 45 to 65 with Graves' hyperthyroidism. For the CDR3, the DNA is TGCAGTGCTAAGAGACAGGTTAATGAAAAACTGTTTTTT. Its translation is CSAKRQVNEKLFF.